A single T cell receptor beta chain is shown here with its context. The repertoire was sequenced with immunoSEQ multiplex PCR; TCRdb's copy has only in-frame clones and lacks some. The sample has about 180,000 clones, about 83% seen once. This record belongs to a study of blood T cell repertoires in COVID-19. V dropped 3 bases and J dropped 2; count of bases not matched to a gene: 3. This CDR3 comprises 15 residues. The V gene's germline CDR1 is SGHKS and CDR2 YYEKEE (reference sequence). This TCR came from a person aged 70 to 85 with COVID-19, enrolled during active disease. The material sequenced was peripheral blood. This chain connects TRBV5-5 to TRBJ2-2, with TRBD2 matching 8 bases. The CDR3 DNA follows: TGTGCCAGCAGCTCACTAGCGGATAACACCGGGGAGCTGTTTTTT. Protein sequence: CASSSLADNTGELFF.